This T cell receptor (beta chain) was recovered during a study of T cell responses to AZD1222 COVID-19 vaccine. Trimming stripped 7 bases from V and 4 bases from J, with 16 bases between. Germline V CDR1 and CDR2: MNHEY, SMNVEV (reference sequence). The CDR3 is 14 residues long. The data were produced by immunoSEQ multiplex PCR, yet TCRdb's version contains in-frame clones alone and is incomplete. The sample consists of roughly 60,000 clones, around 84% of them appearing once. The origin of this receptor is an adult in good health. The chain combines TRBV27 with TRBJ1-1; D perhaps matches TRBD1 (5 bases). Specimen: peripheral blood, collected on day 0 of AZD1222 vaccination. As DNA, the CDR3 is TGTGCCAGCACCTTACAGCTCGGGGGCACTGAAGCTTTCTTT. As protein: CASTLQLGGTEAFF.